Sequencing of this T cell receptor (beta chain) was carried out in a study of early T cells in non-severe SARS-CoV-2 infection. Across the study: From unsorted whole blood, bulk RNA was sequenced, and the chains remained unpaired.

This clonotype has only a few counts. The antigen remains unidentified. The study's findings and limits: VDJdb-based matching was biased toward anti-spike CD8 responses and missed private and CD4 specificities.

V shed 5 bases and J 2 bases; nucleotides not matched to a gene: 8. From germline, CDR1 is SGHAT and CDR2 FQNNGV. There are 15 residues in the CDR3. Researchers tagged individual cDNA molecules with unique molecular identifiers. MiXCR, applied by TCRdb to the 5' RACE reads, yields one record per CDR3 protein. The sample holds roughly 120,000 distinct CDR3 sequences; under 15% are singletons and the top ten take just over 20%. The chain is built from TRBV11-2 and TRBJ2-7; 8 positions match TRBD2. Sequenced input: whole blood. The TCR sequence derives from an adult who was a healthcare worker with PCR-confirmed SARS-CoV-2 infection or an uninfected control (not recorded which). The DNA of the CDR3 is TGTGCCAGCAGCCCGGGGCGGGGGGCGACCTACGAGCAGTACTTC. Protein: CASSPGRGATYEQYF.